Sequencing of this T cell receptor beta chain was carried out in a study of blood T cell repertoires in COVID-19. Study as a whole: There were acute and convalescent COVID-19 samples, and they came from the United States, Italy and Spain. PBMCs, B-cell-depleted T cells, or T cells provided the cDNA or gDNA that made up the material.

This CDR3 has 14 amino acids. Germline CDR1 is SGHVS and CDR2 is FQNEAQ. J gave up 7 bases and V 5 bases, and 3 bases lay outside the gene matches. Original handling: Reference gene primers were amplified, and this amplification served to estimate nucleated cell counts. Sequencing used immunoSEQ multiplex PCR; TCRdb keeps in-frame clones, though not all of them. For V, J and clone size, that table is used; D and trimming come from the DNA. Seen here are 150,000 to 200,000 clones, roughly 86% observed once, and the top ten hold roughly 0.95%. The rearrangement links TRBV7-8 to TRBJ1-6, with 9 positions matching TRBD1. The material sequenced was peripheral blood. The origin of this receptor is a man between 18 and 35 years old with acute or convalescent COVID-19. The CDR3 protein is CASSPDRGNSPLHF. CDR3 DNA: TGTGCCAGCAGCCCGGACAGGGGAAATTCACCCCTCCACTTT.